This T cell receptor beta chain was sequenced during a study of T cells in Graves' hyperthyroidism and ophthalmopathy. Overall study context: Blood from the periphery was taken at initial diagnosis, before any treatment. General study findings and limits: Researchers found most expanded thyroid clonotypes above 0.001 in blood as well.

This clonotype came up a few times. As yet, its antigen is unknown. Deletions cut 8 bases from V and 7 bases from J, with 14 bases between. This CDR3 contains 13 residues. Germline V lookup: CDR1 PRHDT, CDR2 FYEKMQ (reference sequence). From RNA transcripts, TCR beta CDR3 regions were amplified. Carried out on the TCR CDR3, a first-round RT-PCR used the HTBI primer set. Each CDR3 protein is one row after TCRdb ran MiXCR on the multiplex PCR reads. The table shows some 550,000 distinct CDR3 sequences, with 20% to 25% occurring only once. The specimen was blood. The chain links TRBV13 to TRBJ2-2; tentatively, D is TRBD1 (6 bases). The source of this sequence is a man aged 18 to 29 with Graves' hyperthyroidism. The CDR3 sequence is CASDLQGRGELFF. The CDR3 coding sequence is TGTGCCAGCGACCTACAGGGACGCGGGGAGCTGTTTTTT.